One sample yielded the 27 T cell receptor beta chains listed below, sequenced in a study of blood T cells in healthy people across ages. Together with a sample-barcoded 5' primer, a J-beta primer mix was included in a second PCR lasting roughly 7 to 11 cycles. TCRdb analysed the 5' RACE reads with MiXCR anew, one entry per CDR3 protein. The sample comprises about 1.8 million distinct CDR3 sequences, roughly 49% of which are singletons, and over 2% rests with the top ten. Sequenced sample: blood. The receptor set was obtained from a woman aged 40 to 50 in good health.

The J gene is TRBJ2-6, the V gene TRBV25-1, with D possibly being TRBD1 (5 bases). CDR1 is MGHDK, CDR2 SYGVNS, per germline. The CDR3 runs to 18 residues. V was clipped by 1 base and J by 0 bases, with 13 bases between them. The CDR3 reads CASSESIGAGSGANVLTF. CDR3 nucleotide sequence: TGTGCCAGCAGTGAATCTATTGGGGCAGGCTCTGGGGCCAACGTCCTGACTTTC.

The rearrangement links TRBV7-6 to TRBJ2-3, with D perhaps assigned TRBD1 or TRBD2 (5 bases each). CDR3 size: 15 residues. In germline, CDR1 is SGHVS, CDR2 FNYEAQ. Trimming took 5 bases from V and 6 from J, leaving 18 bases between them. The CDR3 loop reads CASSARPDWGDTQYF. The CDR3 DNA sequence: TGTGCCAGCAGCGCCAGACCCGATTGGGGGGATACGCAGTATTTT.

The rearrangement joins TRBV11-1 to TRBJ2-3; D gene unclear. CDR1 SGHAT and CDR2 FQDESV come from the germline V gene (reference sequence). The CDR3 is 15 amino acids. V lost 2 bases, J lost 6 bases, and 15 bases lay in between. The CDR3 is CASSLSPGYGDTQYF. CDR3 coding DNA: TGTGCCAGCAGCTTATCCCCCGGTTACGGGGATACGCAGTATTTT.

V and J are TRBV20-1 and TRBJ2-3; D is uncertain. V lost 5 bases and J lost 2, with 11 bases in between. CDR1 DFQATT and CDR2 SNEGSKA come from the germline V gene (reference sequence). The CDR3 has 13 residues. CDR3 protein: CSAAKTITDTQYF. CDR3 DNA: TGCAGTGCTGCAAAGACCATCACAGATACGCAGTATTTT.

CDR3 DNA: TGCAGTGCTAGAGCTTCAAACAAGGGGCTTGGTTATGGCTACACCTTC. Protein: CSARASNKGLGYGYTF. This sequence joins TRBV20-1 and TRBJ1-2, with D tentatively TRBD1 (5 bases). The CDR3 contains 16 residues. The ends were cut back, 1 base at V and 5 bases at J, with 20 bases in the middle. Germline CDR1 and CDR2: DFQATT and SNEGSKA (reference sequence).

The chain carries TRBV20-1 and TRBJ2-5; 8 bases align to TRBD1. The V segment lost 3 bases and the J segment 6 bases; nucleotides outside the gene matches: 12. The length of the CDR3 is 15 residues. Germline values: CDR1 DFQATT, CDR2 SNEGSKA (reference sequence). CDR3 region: CSAREPSTGVKTQYF. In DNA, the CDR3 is TGCAGTGCTAGGGAGCCCTCGACAGGGGTGAAGACCCAGTACTTC.

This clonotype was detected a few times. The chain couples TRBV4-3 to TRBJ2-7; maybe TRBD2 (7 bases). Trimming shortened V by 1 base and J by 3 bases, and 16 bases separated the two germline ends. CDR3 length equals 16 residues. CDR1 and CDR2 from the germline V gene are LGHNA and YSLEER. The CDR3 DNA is TGCGCCAGCAGCCAAGCTCTGGCAGGGGAGGGCTACGAGCAGTACTTC. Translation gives CASSQALAGEGYEQYF.

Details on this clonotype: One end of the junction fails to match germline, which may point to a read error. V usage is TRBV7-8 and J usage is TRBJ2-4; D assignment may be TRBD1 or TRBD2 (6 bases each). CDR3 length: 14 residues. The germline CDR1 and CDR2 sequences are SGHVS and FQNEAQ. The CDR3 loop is CASSLGGVGDIHYF. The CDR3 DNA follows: TGTGCCAGCAGCTTAGGGGGGGTTGGGGACATTCATTACTTC.

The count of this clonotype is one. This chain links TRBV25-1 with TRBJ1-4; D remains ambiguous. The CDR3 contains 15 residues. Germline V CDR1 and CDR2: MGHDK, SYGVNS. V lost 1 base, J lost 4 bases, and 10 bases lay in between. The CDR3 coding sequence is TGTGCCAGCAGTGAATTGGGCAGTCTTAATGAAAAACTGTTTTTT. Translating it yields CASSELGSLNEKLFF.

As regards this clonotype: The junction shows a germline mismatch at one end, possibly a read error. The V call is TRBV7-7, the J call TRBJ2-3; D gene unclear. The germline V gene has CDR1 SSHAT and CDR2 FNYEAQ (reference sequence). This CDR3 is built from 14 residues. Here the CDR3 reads CASSLTAFTDTQYF. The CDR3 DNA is TGTGCTAGCAGCTTAACGGCTTTCACAGATACGCAGTATTTT.

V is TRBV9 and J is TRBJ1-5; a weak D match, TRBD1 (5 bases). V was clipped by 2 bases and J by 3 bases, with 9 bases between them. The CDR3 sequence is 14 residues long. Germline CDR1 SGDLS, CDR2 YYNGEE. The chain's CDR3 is CASSVGGLNQPQHF. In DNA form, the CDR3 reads TGTGCCAGCAGCGTGGGGGGACTCAATCAGCCCCAGCATTTT.

CDR3 in amino acids: CASTGGLNGYTF. The CDR3 bases are TGTGCCAGCACGGGAGGATTGAATGGCTACACCTTC. The J gene is TRBJ1-2, the V gene TRBV4-2, with D hard to call. The CDR3 is 12 residues long. In germline, CDR1 is LGHNA, CDR2 YNFKEQ. Trimming removed 7 bases from V and 6 bases from J, with 12 bases in between.

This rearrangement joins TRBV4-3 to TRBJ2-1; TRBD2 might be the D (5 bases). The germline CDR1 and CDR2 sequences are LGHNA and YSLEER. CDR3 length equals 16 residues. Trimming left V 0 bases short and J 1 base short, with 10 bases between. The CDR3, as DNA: TGCGCCAGCAGCCAAGAAACGAGGGTGTCCTACAATGAGCAGTTCTTC. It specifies CASSQETRVSYNEQFF.

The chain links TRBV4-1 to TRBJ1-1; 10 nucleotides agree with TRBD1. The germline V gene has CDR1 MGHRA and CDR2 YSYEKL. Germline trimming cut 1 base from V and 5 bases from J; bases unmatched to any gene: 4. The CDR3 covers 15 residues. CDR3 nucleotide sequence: TGCGCCAGCAGCCAAGTCGACAGGGGGCTAACTGAAGCTTTCTTT. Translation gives CASSQVDRGLTEAFF.

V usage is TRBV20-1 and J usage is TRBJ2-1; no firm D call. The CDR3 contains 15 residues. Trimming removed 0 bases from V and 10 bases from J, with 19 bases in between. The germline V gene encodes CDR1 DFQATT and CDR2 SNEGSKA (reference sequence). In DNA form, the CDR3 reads TGCAGTGCTAGAGATGGGCAGGTAATAAACCACGAGCAGTTCTTC. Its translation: CSARDGQVINHEQFF.

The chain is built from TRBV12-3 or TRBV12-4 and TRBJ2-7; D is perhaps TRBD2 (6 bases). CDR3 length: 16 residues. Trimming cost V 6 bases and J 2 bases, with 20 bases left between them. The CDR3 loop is CASSPLPGTGAYEQYF. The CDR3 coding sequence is TGTGCCAGCAGCCCCCTTCCCGGGACTGGGGCCTACGAGCAGTACTTC.

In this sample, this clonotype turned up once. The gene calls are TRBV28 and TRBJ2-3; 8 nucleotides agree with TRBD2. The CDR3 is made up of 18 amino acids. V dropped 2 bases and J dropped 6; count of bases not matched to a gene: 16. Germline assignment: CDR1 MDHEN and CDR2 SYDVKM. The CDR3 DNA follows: TGTGCCAGCAGTTTACCATTCGGCCCAGCGGGGGACCACGATACGCAGTATTTT. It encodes CASSLPFGPAGDHDTQYF.

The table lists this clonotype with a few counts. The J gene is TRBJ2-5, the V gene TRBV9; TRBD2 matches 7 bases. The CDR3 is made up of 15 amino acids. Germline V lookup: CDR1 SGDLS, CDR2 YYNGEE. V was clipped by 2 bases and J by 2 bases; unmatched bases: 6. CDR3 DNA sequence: TGTGCCAGCAGCGTTGACGGGGGGAGACAAGAGACCCAGTACTTC. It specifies CASSVDGGRQETQYF. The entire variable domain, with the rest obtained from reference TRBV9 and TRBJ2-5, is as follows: DSGVTQTPKHLITATGQRVTLRCSPRSGDLSVYWYQQSLDQGLQFLIQYYNGEERAKGNILERFSAQQFPDLHSELNLSSLELGDSALYFCASSVDGGRQETQYFGPGTRLLVL.

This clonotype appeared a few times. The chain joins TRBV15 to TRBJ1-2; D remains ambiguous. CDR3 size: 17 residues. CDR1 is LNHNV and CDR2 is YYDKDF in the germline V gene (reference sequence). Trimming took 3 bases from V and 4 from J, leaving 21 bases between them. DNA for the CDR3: TGTGCCACCAGCAGGGATGTCGACCGGGGTTCTAGCTATGGCTACACCTTC. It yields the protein CATSRDVDRGSSYGYTF. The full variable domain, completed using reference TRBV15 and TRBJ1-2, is DAMVIQNPRYQVTQFGKPVTLSCSQTLNHNVMYWYQQKSSQAPKLLFHYYDKDFNNEADTPDNFQSRRPNTSFCFLDIRSPGLGDTAMYLCATSRDVDRGSSYGYTFGSGTRLTVV.

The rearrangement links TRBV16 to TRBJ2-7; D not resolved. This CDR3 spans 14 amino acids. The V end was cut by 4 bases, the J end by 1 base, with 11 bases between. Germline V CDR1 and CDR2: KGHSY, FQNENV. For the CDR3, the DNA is TGTGCCAGCAGCCGCTCGGGCAGATCCTACGAGCAGTACTTC. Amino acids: CASSRSGRSYEQYF.

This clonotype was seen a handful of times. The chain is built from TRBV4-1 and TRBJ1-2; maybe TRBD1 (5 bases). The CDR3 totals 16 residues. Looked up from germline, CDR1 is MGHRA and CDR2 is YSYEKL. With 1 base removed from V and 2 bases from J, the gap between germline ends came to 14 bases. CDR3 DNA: TGCGCCAGCAGCCAAGCACCGGGACGGGCAAACTATGGCTACACCTTC. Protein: CASSQAPGRANYGYTF.

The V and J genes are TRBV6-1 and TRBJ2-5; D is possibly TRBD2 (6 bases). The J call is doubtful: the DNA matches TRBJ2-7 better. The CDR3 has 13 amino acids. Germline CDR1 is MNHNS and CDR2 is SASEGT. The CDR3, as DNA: TGTGCCAGCAGTGAAGTCTGGGGAGGCGAGCAGTACTTC. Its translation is CASSEVWGGEQYF.

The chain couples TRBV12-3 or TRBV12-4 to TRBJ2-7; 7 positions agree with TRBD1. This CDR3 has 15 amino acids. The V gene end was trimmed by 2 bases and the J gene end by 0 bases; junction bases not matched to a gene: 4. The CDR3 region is CASSLSQGSSYEQYF. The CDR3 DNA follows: TGTGCCAGCAGTTTATCACAGGGGAGCTCCTACGAGCAGTACTTC.

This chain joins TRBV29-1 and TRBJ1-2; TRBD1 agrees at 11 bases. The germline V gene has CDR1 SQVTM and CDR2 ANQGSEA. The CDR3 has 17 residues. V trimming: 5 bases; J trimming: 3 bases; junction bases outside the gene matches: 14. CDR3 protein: CSVLGQGATRPYYGYTF. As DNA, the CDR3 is TGCAGCGTTCTCGGACAGGGGGCAACTCGGCCCTACTATGGCTACACCTTC.

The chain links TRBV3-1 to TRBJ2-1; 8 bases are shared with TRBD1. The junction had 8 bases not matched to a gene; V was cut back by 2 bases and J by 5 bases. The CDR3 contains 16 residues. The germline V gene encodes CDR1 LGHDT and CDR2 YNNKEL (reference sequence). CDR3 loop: CASSQYTGGGNNEQFF. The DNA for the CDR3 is TGTGCCAGCAGCCAATACACAGGGGGAGGTAACAATGAGCAGTTCTTC.

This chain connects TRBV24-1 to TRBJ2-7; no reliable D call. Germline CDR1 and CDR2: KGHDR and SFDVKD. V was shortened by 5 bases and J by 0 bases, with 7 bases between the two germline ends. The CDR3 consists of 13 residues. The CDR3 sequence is CATSVGSSYEQYF. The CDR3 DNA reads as TGTGCCACCAGTGTCGGCAGCTCCTACGAGCAGTACTTC.

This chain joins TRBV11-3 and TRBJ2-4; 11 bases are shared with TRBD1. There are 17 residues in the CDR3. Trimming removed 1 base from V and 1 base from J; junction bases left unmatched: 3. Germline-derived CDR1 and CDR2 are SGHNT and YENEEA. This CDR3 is CASSLGGTGGAKNIQYF. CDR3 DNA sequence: TGTGCCAGCAGCTTAGGCGGGACAGGGGGTGCCAAAAACATTCAGTACTTC.